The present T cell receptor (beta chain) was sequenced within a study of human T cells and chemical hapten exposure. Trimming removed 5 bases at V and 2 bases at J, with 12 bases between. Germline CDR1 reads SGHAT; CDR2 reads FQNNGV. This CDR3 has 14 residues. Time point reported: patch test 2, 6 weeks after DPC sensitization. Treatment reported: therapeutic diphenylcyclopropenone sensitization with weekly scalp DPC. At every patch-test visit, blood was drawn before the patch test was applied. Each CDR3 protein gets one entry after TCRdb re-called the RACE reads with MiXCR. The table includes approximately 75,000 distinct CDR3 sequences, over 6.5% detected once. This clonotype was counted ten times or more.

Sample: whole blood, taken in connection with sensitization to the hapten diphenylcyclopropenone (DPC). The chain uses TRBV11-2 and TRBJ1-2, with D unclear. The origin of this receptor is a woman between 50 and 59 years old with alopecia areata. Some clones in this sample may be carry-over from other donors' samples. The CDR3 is CASSREAGNYGYTF. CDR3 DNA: TGTGCCAGCAGCCGGGAGGCGGGCAACTATGGCTACACCTTC.